These T cell receptor beta chains were read from a single sample in a study of blood T cell repertoires in COVID-19. Data came from immunoSEQ multiplex PCR; TCRdb stores just in-frame clones and leaves some out. The top ten clones hold 14% of a sample with 50,000 to 80,000 clones, roughly 80% of them seen once. Sequencing input: peripheral blood. Every receptor here comes from a man in his 60s with COVID-19, enrolled during active disease. Both conserved end residues are part of each CDR3. D genes are given only for firm matches. Clone size is shown for a subset of rows, as once, few, many or a class of expanded clone.

J: TRBJ2-1; size: -; D: TRBD2; V: TRBV7-2; DNA: TGTGCCAGCAGCTTAGCTGCGACTAGCGGGAGGGCGTCCTACAATGAGCAGTTCTTC; CDR3: CASSLAATSGRASYNEQFF
J: TRBJ2-5; size: -; D: -; V: TRBV3-1/TRBV3-2; DNA: TGTGCCAGCAGCCAAGGTTTCAGGGGCGAGCGCGAGACCCAGTACTTC; CDR3: CASSQGFRGERETQYF
J: TRBJ2-3; size: -; D: TRBD2; V: TRBV2; DNA: TGTGCCAGCAACCTCGGGACTAGCCCTGCAGATACGCAGTATTTT; CDR3: CASNLGTSPADTQYF
J: TRBJ2-3; size: many; D: TRBD1; V: TRBV2; DNA: TGTGCCAGCAGTCGGACAGGGGGCGCAGATACGCAGTATTTT; CDR3: CASSRTGGADTQYF
J: TRBJ2-3; size: -; D: -; V: TRBV20-1; DNA: TGCAGTGCTGAGGGCCTTAGAGGGAATTTT; CDR3: CSAEGLRGNF
J: TRBJ2-5; size: -; D: -; V: TRBV7-2; DNA: TGTGCCAGCAGCTTAAGACTAGGAGGGGAGACCCAGTACTTC; CDR3: CASSLRLGGETQYF
J: TRBJ1-2; size: -; D: -; V: TRBV4-2; DNA: TGTGCCAGCAGCCAAGATCTAAGCGTACCGGGGGGCTACACCTTC; CDR3: CASSQDLSVPGGYTF
J: TRBJ2-7; size: few; D: -; V: TRBV29-1; DNA: TGCAGCGTTGATAGCCAGGACACCTACGAGCAGTACTTC; CDR3: CSVDSQDTYEQYF
J: TRBJ2-1; size: -; D: -; V: TRBV29-1; DNA: TGCAGCGTTGGACAGGCGAGCTCCTACAATGAGCAGTTCTTC; CDR3: CSVGQASSYNEQFF
J: TRBJ1-3; size: -; D: TRBD1; V: TRBV5-6; DNA: TGTGCCAGCAGAACGACAGGGGAGCTAGGGAACACCATATATTTT; CDR3: CASRTTGELGNTIYF
J: TRBJ1-5; size: -; D: -; V: TRBV27; DNA: TGTGCCAGCAGTGGACAACCAAATAGCAATCAGCCCCAGCATTTT; CDR3: CASSGQPNSNQPQHF
J: TRBJ2-7; size: few; D: -; V: TRBV5-1; DNA: TGCGCCAGCAGCACGGGACACGGAGCAACCTACGAGCAGTACTTC; CDR3: CASSTGHGATYEQYF
J: TRBJ1-5; size: medium-sized; D: -; V: TRBV19; DNA: TGTGCCACTACCCGGACAGATCTATATAGCAATCAGCCCCAGCATTTT; CDR3: CATTRTDLYSNQPQHF
J: TRBJ1-5; size: -; D: -; V: TRBV2; DNA: TGTGCCAGCAGTGAACAGGGGACAAATCAGCCCCAGCATTTT; CDR3: CASSEQGTNQPQHF
J: TRBJ2-3; size: -; D: TRBD1; V: TRBV5-6; DNA: TGTGCCAGCAGCCCCCTAGGGCAGGGGGCCTCAGATACGCAGTATTTT; CDR3: CASSPLGQGASDTQYF
J: TRBJ1-4; size: -; D: TRBD1; V: TRBV20-1; DNA: TGCAGTGCTAGTGGACAGGGGCGCGAAAAACTGTTTTTT; CDR3: CSASGQGREKLFF
J: TRBJ2-5; size: -; D: TRBD1; V: TRBV5-4; DNA: TGTGCCAGCAGCTTGGTGGGACAGGGCCTCGGAGAGACCCAGTACTTC; CDR3: CASSLVGQGLGETQYF
J: TRBJ2-2; size: -; D: -; V: TRBV7-2; DNA: TGTGCCAGCAGCTTAGTGCGGCAGGGTTACGGGGAGCTGTTTTTT; CDR3: CASSLVRQGYGELFF
J: TRBJ1-2; size: -; D: -; V: TRBV10-3; DNA: TGTGCCATACTGACCGCAGGATATGGCTACACCTTC; CDR3: CAILTAGYGYTF
J: TRBJ2-2; size: once; D: TRBD1; V: TRBV11-3; DNA: TGTGCCAGCAGCTTAGGACAGGGGGCAAACCACCCCGAGGAGCTGTTTTTT; CDR3: CASSLGQGANHPEELFF
J: TRBJ2-5; size: -; D: -; V: TRBV11-2; DNA: TGTGCCAGCGGGGACACGTACCAAGAGACCCAGTACTTC; CDR3: CASGDTYQETQYF
J: TRBJ2-7; size: -; D: -; V: TRBV27; DNA: TGTGCCAGCAGTATATCCCTCGGACAGCTCAACTACGAGCAGTACTTC; CDR3: CASSISLGQLNYEQYF
J: TRBJ1-3; size: few; D: -; V: TRBV19; DNA: TGTGCCAGTAGTAGAGGGTTCCCCTCTGGAAACACCATATATTTT; CDR3: CASSRGFPSGNTIYF
J: TRBJ2-1; size: -; D: TRBD2; V: TRBV7-2; DNA: TGTGCCAGCAGCTTCGGCGGGAGTCAGTTCAATGAGCAGTTCTTC; CDR3: CASSFGGSQFNEQFF
J: TRBJ2-3; size: -; D: -; V: TRBV11-3; DNA: TGTGCCAGCAGCTTACCTAGGGATACGCAGTATTTT; CDR3: CASSLPRDTQYF
J: TRBJ2-3; size: -; D: -; V: TRBV5-1; DNA: TGCGCCAGCAGCTCCACTTCAAACCGGGGTGCAGATACGCAGTATTTT; CDR3: CASSSTSNRGADTQYF
J: TRBJ2-2; size: -; D: -; V: TRBV7-3; DNA: TGTGCCAGCAGCTTAACCCCAGGCGCCGGGGAGCTGTTTTTT; CDR3: CASSLTPGAGELFF
J: TRBJ1-4; size: -; D: -; V: TRBV15; DNA: TGTGCCACCAGCATGAGGGAAAAACTGTTTTTT; CDR3: CATSMREKLFF
J: TRBJ2-5; size: -; D: TRBD2; V: TRBV4-1; DNA: TGCGCCAGCAGCCAAGGACTAGCGGAGCGGGGCCAGTACTTC; CDR3: CASSQGLAERGQYF
J: TRBJ2-4; size: -; D: TRBD1; V: TRBV15; DNA: TGTGCCACCAGCAGAGTCGGAGGGACAGGGGCCAAAAACATTCAGTACTTC; CDR3: CATSRVGGTGAKNIQYF
J: TRBJ2-5; size: few; D: TRBD1; V: TRBV6-4; DNA: TGTGCCAGCAGTGACTCGAAGAGGGGGACAGGGGCCCAAGAGACCCAGTACTTC; CDR3: CASSDSKRGTGAQETQYF
J: TRBJ2-3; size: -; D: TRBD2; V: TRBV20-1; DNA: TGCAGTGCTAGTCAGCGGGAGGGCCCCACAGATACGCAGTATTTT; CDR3: CSASQREGPTDTQYF
J: TRBJ2-4; size: once; D: -; V: TRBV5-1; DNA: TGCGCCAGCAGCCGGTTCCGGGACAACAAAAACATTCAGTACTTC; CDR3: CASSRFRDNKNIQYF
J: TRBJ2-3; size: few; D: TRBD2; V: TRBV2; DNA: TGTGCCAGCAGCAGATGGACTAGCGGGGGGACCACAGATACGCAGTATTTT; CDR3: CASSRWTSGGTTDTQYF
J: TRBJ2-5; size: -; D: TRBD1; V: TRBV12-5; DNA: TGTGCAACCGGGACAGGGACTGTGACCCAGTACTTC; CDR3: CATGTGTVTQYF
J: TRBJ2-1; size: -; D: -; V: TRBV21-1; DNA: TGTGCCAGCAGCACCAACACAGGGGTAACCTACAATGAGCAGTTCTTC; CDR3: CASSTNTGVTYNEQFF
J: TRBJ2-4; size: once; D: TRBD1; V: TRBV4-2; DNA: TGTGCCAGCAGCCAAGATCCGGGACAGGGTAGAAACATTCAGTACTTC; CDR3: CASSQDPGQGRNIQYF
J: TRBJ2-5; size: -; D: -; V: TRBV7-7; DNA: TGTGCCAGCAGCTTGAACGGGAGACAAGAGACCCAGTACTTC; CDR3: CASSLNGRQETQYF
J: TRBJ1-3; size: -; D: -; V: TRBV7-2; DNA: TGTGCCAGCAGCTCTACAGGGACGTATGGAAACACCATATATTTT; CDR3: CASSSTGTYGNTIYF
J: TRBJ2-5; size: -; D: -; V: TRBV6-5; DNA: TGTGCCAGCTCCCTAATGGTGACCCAGTACTTC; CDR3: CASSLMVTQYF
J: TRBJ2-7; size: -; D: TRBD1; V: TRBV5-4; DNA: TGTGCCAGCAGCTTGAGTGGACAGGTATACGAGCAGTACTTC; CDR3: CASSLSGQVYEQYF
J: TRBJ1-2; size: -; D: -; V: TRBV18; DNA: TGTGCCAGCTCACCAGCAGTCGATCCTAACTATGGCTACACCTTC; CDR3: CASSPAVDPNYGYTF
J: TRBJ1-1; size: -; D: TRBD1; V: TRBV27; DNA: TGTGCCAGCAGTTTAGCTGGGACAGGAAGCACTGAAGCTTTCTTT; CDR3: CASSLAGTGSTEAFF
J: TRBJ1-6; size: -; D: -; V: TRBV18; DNA: TGTGCCAGCTCACCGTCTTCGGATTCACCCCTCCACTTT; CDR3: CASSPSSDSPLHF
J: TRBJ2-3; size: -; D: TRBD1; V: TRBV5-4; DNA: TGTGCCAGCAGCTCTCAACAGGGGGCCTTTTTAGGTACGCAGTATTTT; CDR3: CASSSQQGAFLGTQYF
J: TRBJ2-7; size: once; D: TRBD1; V: TRBV30; DNA: TGTGCCTGGAAGGACAGGGGGTTTCGCGAGCAGTACTTC; CDR3: CAWKDRGFREQYF
J: TRBJ2-3; size: -; D: -; V: TRBV11-3; DNA: TGTGCCAGCAGCTCAGGGACAGATACGCAGTATTTT; CDR3: CASSSGTDTQYF
J: TRBJ2-7; size: -; D: TRBD1; V: TRBV7-9; DNA: TGTGCCAGCAGCTCTGGGGACAGTACCTACGAGCAGTACTTC; CDR3: CASSSGDSTYEQYF
J: TRBJ2-3; size: few; D: -; V: TRBV5-1; DNA: TGCGCCAGCAACCCTGCGGGGAATGGAGATACGCAGTATTTT; CDR3: CASNPAGNGDTQYF
J: TRBJ2-5; size: -; D: -; V: TRBV2; DNA: TGTGCCAGCAGTGAAGAGGGGCTGGTGGGGACCCAGTACTTC; CDR3: CASSEEGLVGTQYF